This TCR beta chain was obtained from a study of memory CD4+ T cells and cytomegalovirus serostatus. As handled by the study authors: Out-of-frame sequences were removed, leaving some 2 million distinct TCRbeta sequences. Sequencing used immunoSEQ multiplex PCR; TCRdb keeps in-frame clones, though not all of them. That table gives V, J and clone size, and the DNA gave D and trimming. This table has roughly 50,000 clones, roughly 85% appearing once. Single viable CD3+CD4+CD8-CD45RO+ cells were sorted as the memory CD4+ T cells. The material sequenced was memory CD4+ T cells from blood. This receptor was taken from an adult in good health and CMV-seronegative. Some clones in this sample may be carry-over from other donors' samples.

The CDR3 region has the DNA TGCGCCAGCAGCCAAGTCGATGGCGGGAGCACAGATACGCAGTATTTT. It codes for CASSQVDGGSTDTQYF. The genes are TRBV4-1 and TRBJ2-3; D perhaps matches TRBD2 (5 bases). Between the trimmed V and J ends, which lost 1 base and 0 bases, there was a span of 11 bases. The CDR3 consists of 16 residues. Germline CDR1 MGHRA, CDR2 YSYEKL.